This T cell receptor beta chain is drawn from a study of regulatory T cells in long-lasting Graves disease (dated by TCRdb to about 2021). About the study as a whole: Newly diagnosed Graves' disease patients had taken antithyroid drugs for less than 3 months. This study used TCR sequencing and RNA sequencing of peripheral blood to compare persistent Graves' disease patients against newly diagnosed Graves' disease patients. The study was registered as a clinical trial and conducted in China. A total of roughly 35 samples underwent TCR sequencing: about 13 from persistent and about 20 from newly diagnosed Graves' disease patients.

The full study reports these points: Sequencing and analysis were limited to the TCR beta chain. More public clonotypes were shared among persistent patients (under 3,000) than among newly diagnosed patients (over 900). TRBV28, TRBJ1-2 and TRBJ2-5 were preferentially used in persistent disease, while TRBV20-1 and TRBJ2-1 were favored in newly diagnosed disease. Peripheral blood alone was examined, since thyroid tissue, which constituted the primary lesion, could not be accessed. The small sample size was acknowledged by the authors as a limitation that may reduce accuracy. Persistent Graves' disease patients showed lower TCR Shannon entropy and fewer highly expanded clones than newly diagnosed patients, suggesting clonal expansion.

Receptor amplification or capture employed multiplex PCR. TCRdb shows the sequencer as Illumina HiSeq 4000. TCR beta libraries were built with iRepertoire HTBI primers and Arm-PCR amplification of CDR3 regions. PCR products were gel purified before sequencing. The paper's data handling went like this. A total of roughly 67 TRBV and 14 TRBJ segments were identified across samples and were used for gene usage analysis of CDR3 amino acid clonotypes. COPE and FqMerger were used to merge the filtered high-quality paired reads into contigs. Contigs were aligned with BLAST to IMGT TRBV, TRBD and TRBJ reference genes, and CDR3 was defined per IMGT. Highly expanded clones were defined as clonotypes with a frequency above 0.1%. Shannon entropy was used to measure repertoire diversity, and the Gini coefficient was used to measure V-J evenness. Clonotypes shared by more than one individual were considered public. TCRdb handled the public reads itself, with Q25 trimming in fastp and clone calling in MiXCR, and kept productive beta chains. Identical CDR3 protein sequences are pooled into one entry, listed with their most common genes and DNA. The V and J calls reflect TCRdb's pipeline rather than the authors' work. This sample gives fewer than 400,000 distinct CDR3 sequences in total; 15% to 20% of them show up just once. About 40% of the sample rests with the top ten.

Comments on this clonotype: It lacks a known antigen. Base quality data are lacking; no much larger clone is found one base away.

From the germline V gene, CDR1 is KGHDR and CDR2 is SFDVKD. The V end loses 0 bases and the J end loses 11 bases, and a stretch of 5 bases separates them. The CDR3, from cysteine to phenylalanine, totals 11 residues. The read is trimmed to its CDR3 DNA, 33 bases read in frame from base 1. The sample's time point label, decoded: newly diagnosed GD, antithyroid drugs for less than 3 months. RNA was extracted from PBMCs in TRIzol for both TCR sequencing and RNA sequencing. Graves' disease was diagnosed according to American Thyroid Association guidelines. The patients came from an endocrinology department in Xi'an, China. Each patient gave 7.5 to 10 milliliters of peripheral blood, collected in an EDTA anticoagulant tube. Ficoll Paque Plus density gradient separation was used to isolate PBMCs, and no additional T cell sorting was done. An Agilent 2100 Bioanalyzer and agarose gel were used to assess RNA quality, and a NanoDrop 2000 was used to measure RNA concentration.

This sequence uses TRBV24-1 and TRBJ2-3, with the D gene not clear enough to name. Material: peripheral blood mononuclear cells (PBMCs), obtained at new diagnosis, from a patient treated with antithyroid drugs. This receptor was taken from a female donor with Graves disease. The CDR3 protein: CATSDLVGQYF. At the DNA level, the sequence is TGTGCCACCAGTGATTTGGTGGGGCAGTATTTT.